This T cell receptor beta chain was identified in a study of blood T cell repertoires in COVID-19. The study assigned cohorts using participant-reported clinical history. The protocol was immunoSEQ multiplex PCR, while the TCRdb copy is restricted to in-frame clones and leaves out a portion. Among about 220,000 clones listed, over 75% were seen once. Germline CDR1 is LNHDA and CDR2 is SQIVND (reference sequence). This CDR3 has 15 residues. Trimming took off 3 bases at V and 1 base at J, with 10 bases between the two ends. Material for sequencing was PBMCs or T cells enriched from blood (not recorded which). V and J are TRBV19 and TRBJ1-5; D might be TRBD1 (6 bases). The clonotype comes from a woman in her late teens or twenties in a cohort exposed to, infected with or recovered from COVID-19 (not recorded which). The CDR3 region is CASSIGQQSNQPQHF. In DNA form, the CDR3 reads TGTGCCAGTAGTATCGGACAGCAAAGCAATCAGCCCCAGCATTTT.